The next 11 T cell receptor beta chains were all read from a single sample in a study of T cell repertoires in cytomegalovirus infection (dated by TCRdb to the late 2010s). Antigens of these TCRs are unknown. This sample was sequenced with an Illumina HiSeq 1500. TCRdb redid the processing of the public reads, applying fastp at Q25 and MiXCR, and retained in-frame beta chains. Rows are combined by CDR3 protein, so each entry shows the most common genes and DNA. Within this sample are approximately 730,000 distinct CDR3 sequences, with around a third of them counted one time only. Over 15% of the sample is in the top ten clones. Reading the label with the study, this specimen's treatment or condition is: in vitro stimulation with specific CMV peptide epitopes to enrich CMV-specific T cells. The sequenced sample was cultured PBMCs, obtained from culture after CMV antigen stimulation. The receptors derive from a human donor in good health (CMV status not recorded). Some clones in this sample may be carry-over from other donors' samples.

The rearrangement joins TRBV6-1 to TRBJ2-1; weak D call: TRBD2 (6 bases). CDR1 and CDR2 (germline): MNHNS, SASEGT. This CDR3 comprises 14 residues. V dropped 3 bases and J dropped 3 bases, with 9 bases sitting between them. CDR3 in DNA: TGTGCCAGCAGTGATAGCGGCTACTACAATGAGCAGTTCTTC. Amino acid sequence: CASSDSGYYNEQFF.

This clonotype was detected many times. The CDR3 sequence: CASSQNRGEDTEAFF. In DNA, the CDR3 is TGTGCCAGCAGCCAGAACAGGGGAGAGGACACTGAAGCTTTCTTT. The chain recombines TRBV7-2 with TRBJ1-1, with TRBD1 identical over 7 bases. This CDR3 contains 15 residues. Germline CDR1 is SGHTA and CDR2 is FQGNSA. V was pared by 5 bases and J by 3 bases, with 9 bases of the junction left unmatched.

Of note for this clonotype: The germline gene is not matched at one end of the junction; a read error may be the cause. This chain's CDR3 is CASSPGAGGLAF. The CDR3 nucleotides are TGTGCCAGCAGCCCGGGTGCAGGGGGACTAGCGTTT. The chain has TRBV7-2 and TRBJ2-7; 10 nucleotides match TRBD2. Germline CDR1 SGHTA, CDR2 FQGNSA. This CDR3 has 12 residues.

J is TRBJ1-2 and V is TRBV29-1; TRBD1 is a possible D gene (5 bases). V dropped 0 bases and J dropped 7 bases, with 12 bases sitting between them. This CDR3 spans 13 amino acids. Germline CDR1 reads SQVTM; CDR2 reads ANQGSEA. This CDR3 reads CSVEDHGGGGYTF. For the CDR3, the DNA is TGCAGCGTTGAAGATCATGGGGGAGGTGGCTACACCTTC.

The rearrangement links TRBV2 to TRBJ2-2; D gene ambiguous. There are 15 residues in the CDR3. V gave up 2 bases and J gave up 8 bases, with 15 bases separating them. Germline loops: CDR1 SNHLY, CDR2 FYNNEI. CDR3 sequence: CASSELVPAEGELFF. The CDR3 DNA reads TGTGCCAGCAGTGAATTGGTCCCTGCCGAAGGGGAGCTGTTTTTT.

The chain is built from TRBV19 and TRBJ2-5; TRBD2 matches at 10 bases. V trimming: 5 bases; J trimming: 3 bases; junction bases outside the gene matches: 6. Germline V gives CDR1 LNHDA, CDR2 SQIVND (reference sequence). The CDR3 totals 15 residues. For the CDR3, the DNA is TGTGCCAGTAGTTCAGTAGCGGGGGGAGAAGAGACCCAGTACTTC. Amino acids: CASSSVAGGEETQYF.

V gene TRBV19 combines with J gene TRBJ1-5; D perhaps matches TRBD1 (5 bases). Germline CDR1 and CDR2: LNHDA and SQIVND (reference sequence). This CDR3 spans 14 amino acids. Trimming took off 5 bases at V and 0 bases at J, with 8 bases between the two ends. The CDR3, as DNA: TGTGCCAGTAGTGGGGGGACTAGCAATCAGCCCCAGCATTTT. Encoded protein: CASSGGTSNQPQHF.

This clonotype was seen a handful of times. The J gene is TRBJ1-2, the V gene TRBV12-3 or TRBV12-4; D gene uncertain. Trimming took 0 bases from V and 3 from J, leaving 8 bases between them. This CDR3 is built from 14 residues. The chain's CDR3 is CASSLATSYYGYTF. Here the CDR3 DNA reads TGTGCCAGCAGTTTAGCGACAAGTTACTATGGCTACACCTTC.

This rearrangement joins TRBV29-1 to TRBJ2-3; either TRBD1 or TRBD2 may fit D (5 bases each). The V and J ends lost 7 bases and 2 bases respectively, with 16 bases between them. This CDR3 is built from 14 residues. The germline V gene encodes CDR1 SQVTM and CDR2 ANQGSEA. CDR3 protein: CSGLRGSSTDTQYF. For the CDR3, the DNA is TGCAGCGGATTGAGGGGCAGTTCCACAGATACGCAGTATTTT.

The chain carries TRBV6-5 and TRBJ1-3; D not resolved. Germline CDR1 MNHEY, CDR2 SVGAGI. This CDR3 contains 15 residues. Trimming took off 5 bases at V and 0 bases at J, with 11 bases between the two ends. The CDR3 here is CASSGDGLSGNTIYF. The CDR3 DNA is TGTGCCAGCAGTGGTGACGGGCTCTCTGGAAACACCATATATTTT.

This clonotype was observed at least ten times. A much larger clonotype is one base distant, so this may be a read error. This rearrangement joins TRBV7-2 to TRBJ1-1; D gene uncertain. There are 13 residues in the CDR3. V was shortened by 1 base and J by 3 bases, with 6 bases between the two germline ends. In germline, CDR1 is SGHTA, CDR2 FQGNSA. CDR3 sequence reads: CASSLGLHTEAFF. CDR3 coding DNA: TGTGCCAGCAGCTTAGGGCTCCACACTGAAGCTTTCTTT.